This section outlines one TCR beta chain sequence together with its context. The table lists this clone with a count of one. What antigen it recognizes has not been identified. No clone much larger than this one lies a single base away; base qualities are absent. The same CDR3 can be traced to other DNA sequences in this sample. The sample originates from a study of cytomegalovirus exposure and HLA in healthy donors listed by TCRdb under 2017. About the investigation overall: In an earlier analysis of 450 to 750 of the donors, about 270 Gb of sequence data and 90 million to 120 million unique TCR beta sequences from 180 million or so T cells were reported. An early release that covered 500 to 800 HLA-typed donors contained approximately 300 gigabases of sequencing data and 80 million or so unique TCR sequences. The genetic ancestry cluster associated with self-reported Caucasian donors included roughly 84% of the roughly 390 genotyped donors. The aim of the study was to test whether cataloging public T cell receptors could identify signatures of past pathogen exposure. The study profiled the T cell repertoires of under 700 subjects by immunosequencing and related them to cytomegalovirus serostatus. In addition to the first cohort of 650 to 750 subjects, a separate validation cohort of 130 or so different subjects was used. High-throughput TCR immunosequencing, statistical association of individual TCRs with disease status, and machine learning were combined to predict cytomegalovirus infection status. A later analysis re-analyzed previously published TCR beta repertoires from 666 donors and added high-resolution HLA genotyping to study TCR occurrence patterns. The later analysis used no new phenotypic data to find candidate immune exposures, relying instead on TCR beta sequences and their occurrence across donors. An earlier analysis of 587 of the donors used high-throughput TCR beta sequencing to judge whether each TCR beta V gene segment behaved as functional or pseudogenic. Donor age, sex, ethnicity and CMV serostatus were collected together with the repertoire data. A later genetic analysis used genome-wide SNP genotypes for about 60% of the roughly 700 donors, treating that subset as a discovery cohort. Every repertoire in the discovery cohort had been generated on one and the same sequencing platform. Both class I and class II loci were covered by HLA typing, at four-digit resolution. The number of donors typed differed by locus, with about 629-630 for A, B, C, DRB1 and DQB1, around 520 for DQA1, 606 for DPA1, and about 450 for DPB1. Roughly 5 DR-DQ haplotypes were treated as single units for association and clustering because of strong linkage in the cohort. Among about 370 genotyped donors of the cohort, an average of around 250,000 unique TCR beta nucleotide sequences was sequenced per donor, of which 15% to 20% were non-productive.

The germline ends are 4 bases apart after V is trimmed by 0 bases and J by 0 bases. From the cysteine up to the phenylalanine, the CDR3 has a length of 13 residues. Only the CDR3 region is kept as DNA, spanning 39 bases read in frame from base 1. CDR1 and CDR2 are read off the germline V gene as SGDLS and YYNGEE. Library preparation used the immunoSEQ multiplex PCR assay. For the multiplex PCR, a mixture combining 60 forward primers for TCR Vbeta segments and 13 reverse primers for TCR Jbeta segments was used. Amplification of the CDR3 region of rearranged TCR beta genes was performed with a multiplex PCR assay on genomic DNA. Amplified TCR beta libraries were sequenced as 87-base-pair reads on the Illumina HiSeq System. Processing in the source paper ran as follows. A later analysis counted about 80 million unique TCR beta chains across the 600 to 850 repertoires, and around 9.9 million of these chains were shared by at least two donors. Raw reads were error-corrected and collapsed into unique sequences by a nearest-neighbor algorithm in which closely related sequences were merged to remove PCR and sequencing errors. To assign V, D and J gene segments, CDR3 sequences were aligned to IMGT reference sequences. Each retained sequence needed at least a six-nucleotide match to both a V gene segment and a J gene segment. Rearrangements were called productive when the CDR3 lacked stop codons and stayed in frame with V and J; all others were non-productive. Following IMGT convention, CDR3 was defined as the stretch from the second conserved V-encoded cysteine up to the conserved J-encoded phenylalanine. The earlier analysis of fewer than 700 of the donors excluded sequences that lacked an unambiguous match to a single V gene segment. An earlier analysis of several hundred of the donors called V segments functional above 56.7% productive rearrangements and segregating when the between-donor standard deviation exceeded 5%. A statistical classification framework was built to diagnose cytomegalovirus status from the catalog of TCR beta chain sequences. In a later analysis, V and J genes were assigned by comparing TCR nucleotide sequences against IMGT/GENE-DB human TR gene sequences. The TCRdist pipeline was used in a later analysis to assign CDR3 sequences and most-parsimonious VDJ recombination scenarios. In a later analysis, every TCR beta chain was defined by the combination of its CDR3 amino acid sequence and its V-gene family, and reads without a unique V-gene family were dropped. A later analysis removed 550 to 700 highly shared, low-generation-probability nucleotide sequences to deal with suspected cross-contamination and a sequencing artifact. In a later analysis, a clonal expansion index for each public chain was calculated from normalized within-repertoire ranks of inferred template counts. In a later analysis, generation probabilities were computed using a VDJ recombination model fitted to out-of-frame rearrangements, and the results were checked against IGoR. In a later analysis, hypergeometric tests were used to score TCR-TCR, TCR-HLA and TCR-CMV co-occurrence, with a repertoire-size bias correction applied to TCR pairs. In a later analysis, false discovery rates were estimated by permuting HLA or CMV assignments 20 times. In a later analysis, co-occurring TCRs were grouped with DBSCAN, and TCRdist sequence similarity was added when clustering was performed within HLA-allele-positive subsets. For co-occurrence clustering, repertoires with fewer than 30,000 or more than 120,000 public chains were excluded, along with several repertoires with anomalous nucleotide sharing. The source is immuneACCESS, and TCRdb retained only in-frame sequences with V and J called. Part of the clones is not carried over; for the studies checked, unresolved V genes explain less than half of this, and the remainder is unexplained. That table furnishes V, J and clone size, whereas the DNA furnished D and trimming. This sample has about 150,000 clones in its table, and about two thirds of those were observed once. The ten largest clones capture 1.5% to 2% of the sample.

Overall study outcomes, separate from this receptor: When HLA alleles, especially DR and DQ, strongly co-occurred, attributing TCR associations to individual alleles was difficult. The authors suggested that the approach could potentially be extended to other disease states and immunological phenotypes. Only TCR beta chains were sequenced in this cohort, and the absence of alpha or paired-chain data limited detectable features. Sequencing depth was assumed to be roughly uniform across donors in the presence/absence analyses, though that assumption may not hold. Broadly in line with IMGT annotations, most TCR beta V segments showed up in productive rearrangements about 90% or about 30% of the time in an earlier analysis of about 500 of the donors. Some IMGT-functional V segments, including TRBV6-2 and TRBV6-3, could not be distinguished by the 87-base-pair reads and were therefore excluded. According to a later analysis, parvovirus B19, influenza, CMV and Epstein-Barr virus appeared linked to several top co-occurrence clusters. According to a later genetic analysis, donors in an Asian-associated ancestry cluster had fewer N-insertions in productive TCRs than the approximately 710-donor mean. CMV serostatus was the only immune exposure information available for the cohort. In vitro tests confirmed that a few of the cytomegalovirus-associated TCR beta chains recognize cytomegalovirus antigens. Most TCR sequences were observed very rarely across donors, whereas some public TCRs were present in many individuals. Because counts were too low, seventeen rarely observed V segments, including chromosome 9 orphons, were left out of the earlier analysis of a few hundred of the donors. Correlated functional status among segregating V segments might be attributable to linkage disequilibrium, but an unknown experimental factor could not be ruled out. The study listed 150 to 200 TCR beta chains as associated with cytomegalovirus. A later genetic analysis associated a missense DCLRE1C variant with V-gene and J-gene trimming of TCR beta chains, and an independent cohort replicated the association. Because some donors lacked HLA typing at each locus, the association tests relied only on the typed subset. A further reported finding was that TCR beta sequences accurately predicted the HLA-A and HLA-B alleles for most subjects in the first cohort. In a later analysis, HLA-associated TCR beta chains were found to be more clonally expanded and to have lower generation probabilities than equally common non-associated chains. According to a later analysis, most CMV-associated TCR beta chains appeared to be HLA-restricted, and the HLA associations seemed to be driven largely by CMV exposure. Specific HLA alleles were associated with 15,000 to 20,000 TCR beta sequences at a false discovery rate of 0.05 in a later analysis. In a later analysis, TCR association rates were found to vary across HLA loci, with the most associated TCRs seen for DRB1 alleles and the fewest for HLA-C alleles. A group of highly shared sequence variants was considered likely to be a technical artifact of the sequencing pipeline. In both the original and validation cohorts, the classifier was reported to diagnose cytomegalovirus status with high specificity and sensitivity.

In total, approximately 700 healthy bone marrow donors made up the cohort. At the time of sampling, every cohort member was nominally healthy, though immune exposures that went unrecorded were likely present. The donor was CMV seronegative and was included in the group of several hundred seronegative cohort members. A peripheral blood sample was provided by each donor, and peripheral blood mononuclear cells were used for TCR beta sequencing. Genomic DNA extraction from the blood cell samples was performed with the Qiagen DNeasy Blood Extraction Kit. Sequenced material: PBMCs. The rearrangement combines TRBV9 with TRBJ2-7; confidence is insufficient to name the D gene. This sequence originates from a woman aged 18-30 years in good health and CMV-seronegative. The DNA sequence is given as TGTGCCAGCAGCGTAGGCAGCTCCTACGAGCAGTACTTC. This sequence encodes CASSVGSSYEQYF.